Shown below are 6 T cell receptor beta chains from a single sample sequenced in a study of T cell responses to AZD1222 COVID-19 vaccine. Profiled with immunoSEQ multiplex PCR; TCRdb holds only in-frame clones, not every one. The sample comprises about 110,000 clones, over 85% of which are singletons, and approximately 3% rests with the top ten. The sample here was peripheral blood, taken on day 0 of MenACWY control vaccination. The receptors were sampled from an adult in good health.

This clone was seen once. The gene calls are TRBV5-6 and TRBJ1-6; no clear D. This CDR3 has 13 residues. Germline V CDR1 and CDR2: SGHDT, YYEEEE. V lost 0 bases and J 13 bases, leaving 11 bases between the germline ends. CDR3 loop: CASSLVRSHPLHF. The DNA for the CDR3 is TGTGCCAGCAGCTTGGTGAGGTCCCATCCCCTCCACTTT.

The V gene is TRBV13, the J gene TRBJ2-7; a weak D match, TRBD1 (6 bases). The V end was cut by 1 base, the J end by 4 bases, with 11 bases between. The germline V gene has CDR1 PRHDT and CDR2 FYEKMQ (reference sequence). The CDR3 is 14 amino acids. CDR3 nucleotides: TGTGCCAGCAGCTTAGACAGGGTTCGGTACGAGCAGTACTTC. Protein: CASSLDRVRYEQYF.

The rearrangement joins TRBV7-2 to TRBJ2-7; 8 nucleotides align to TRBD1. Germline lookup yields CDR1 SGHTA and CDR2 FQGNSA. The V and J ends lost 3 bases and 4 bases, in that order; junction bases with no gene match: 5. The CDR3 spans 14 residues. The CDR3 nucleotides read TGTGCCAGCAGCTTTGACAGGGGTCTATACGAGCAGTACTTC. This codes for CASSFDRGLYEQYF.

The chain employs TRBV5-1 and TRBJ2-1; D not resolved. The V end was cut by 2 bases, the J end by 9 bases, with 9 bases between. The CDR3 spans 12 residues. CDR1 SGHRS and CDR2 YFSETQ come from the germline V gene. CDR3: CASSLSVREQFF. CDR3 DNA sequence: TGCGCCAGCAGCTTATCCGTTCGTGAGCAGTTCTTC.

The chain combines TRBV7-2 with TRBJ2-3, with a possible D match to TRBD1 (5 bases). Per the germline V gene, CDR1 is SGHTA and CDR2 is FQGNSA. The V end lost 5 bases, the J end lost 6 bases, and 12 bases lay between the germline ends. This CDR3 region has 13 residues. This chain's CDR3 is CASSLRWGDTQYF. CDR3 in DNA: TGTGCCAGCAGCCTCCGCTGGGGCGATACGCAGTATTTT.

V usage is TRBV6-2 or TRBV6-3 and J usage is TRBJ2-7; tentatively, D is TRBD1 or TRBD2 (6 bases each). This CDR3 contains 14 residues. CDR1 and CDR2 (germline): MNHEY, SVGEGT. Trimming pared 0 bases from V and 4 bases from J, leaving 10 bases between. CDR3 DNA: TGTGCCAGCAGTTACTCAGGAGGGGGATACGAGCAGTACTTC. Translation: CASSYSGGGYEQYF.